Sequencing of this TCR beta chain was carried out in a study of CD8+CD57+ T cells in acquired aplastic anemia. Study findings and constraints: There were roughly 30 CD8+ CDR3 sequences that occurred in both patients and controls.

Before being chosen for sequencing, patients had shown CD8+CD57+ cell expansion by flow cytometry. Investigators profiled TCR beta VDJ and CDR3 from genomic DNA template. TCRdb independently ran MiXCR on the reads; one entry per CDR3 protein. Of approximately 470,000 distinct CDR3 sequences in the sample, around 30% were seen once. This clonotype was seen ten or more times. Its antigen remains unknown. The sample consisted of sorted CD4+, CD8+, or CD8+CD57+ T cells (not recorded which) from PBMCs. The receptor comes from a human donor with aplastic anemia.

CDR3 protein: CASSDPQGYTEAFF. The DNA for the CDR3 is TGTGCCAGCAGTGACCCACAGGGGTACACTGAAGCTTTCTTT. The V gene is TRBV25-1, the J gene TRBJ1-1; 7 nucleotides agree with TRBD1. Germline-derived CDR1 and CDR2 are MGHDK and SYGVNS. The CDR3 sequence is 14 residues long. The trim removed 3 bases at V and 3 bases at J, leaving 4 bases unmatched.